This entry lists 2 T cell receptor beta chains sequenced from one sample in a study of sequential checkpoint blockade in melanoma. The treatment here: randomized to nivolumab then ipilimumab (arm A) or the reverse (arm B). Repertoires were generated with immunoSEQ multiplex PCR, while TCRdb's copy carries only in-frame clones and drops some. The repertoire has tens of thousands of clones, roughly 89% of them found once; the top ten carry roughly 12%. The material sequenced was CD8+ T cells sorted from blood (inferred from file names), taken from a patient given nivolumab and ipilimumab in sequence. The receptors here all came from a human donor with melanoma.

V usage is TRBV27 and J usage is TRBJ2-3; D is perhaps TRBD2 (6 bases). This CDR3 is 16 amino acids long. V lost 0 bases, J lost 2 bases, and 12 bases lay in between. Germline lookup yields CDR1 MNHEY and CDR2 SMNVEV (reference sequence). CDR3: CASSLSPGLYTDTQYF. The CDR3 DNA sequence: TGTGCCAGCAGTTTATCTCCCGGACTATACACAGATACGCAGTATTTT.

This clone appeared once. The V and J genes are TRBV7-9 and TRBJ2-1, with D maybe TRBD1 (6 bases). Trimming took 5 bases from V and 4 from J, leaving 12 bases between them. There are 14 residues in the CDR3. Germline V CDR1 and CDR2: SEHNR, FQNEAQ (reference sequence). CDR3 loop: CASSPRTEYNEQFF. CDR3 sequence (DNA): TGTGCCAGCAGCCCCAGGACAGAATACAATGAGCAGTTCTTC.